These 26 T cell receptor beta chains were all obtained from the same sample, sequenced in a study of low-dose radiotherapy and immunotherapy resistance in tumors. Primers used for first-strand cDNA, a TRAV- and TRBV-specific set, covered both alpha and beta chains. Over roughly 19 PCR cycles, TCRs were amplified from a constant-region primer and V-primer adapter. MiXCR, applied by TCRdb to the reads, yields one record per CDR3 protein. The sample records tens of thousands of distinct CDR3 sequences, 30% to 35% being singletons. Time point described: before trial treatment. The sequencing here drew on PBMCs, taken before treatment. The origin of the receptors is a male donor with gallbladder cancer.

The chain recombines TRBV10-2 with TRBJ2-2, with D uncertain. The CDR3 runs 13 residues. Trimming took off 0 bases at V and 6 bases at J, with 5 bases between the two ends. Germline V gene lookup returns CDR1 WSHSY and CDR2 SAAADI. The CDR3 DNA reads as TGCGCCAGCAGTGAGTCCGGATCCGGGGAGCTGTTTTTT. Its translation: CASSESGSGELFF.

This clonotype came up many times. The chain is built from TRBV20-1 and TRBJ2-1; TRBD1 agrees at 7 bases. The germline V gene has CDR1 DFQATT and CDR2 SNEGSKA (reference sequence). This CDR3 has 14 residues. The junction had 7 bases not matched to a gene; V was cut back by 6 bases and J by 2 bases. The CDR3 DNA reads TGCAGTGCGGCCGGGACAGAGACCTACAATGAGCAGTTCTTC. It is translated as CSAAGTETYNEQFF.

This sequence joins TRBV11-1 and TRBJ2-7; D unclear. The V gene lost 5 bases and the J gene lost 0 bases, with 5 bases spanning the gap. This CDR3 contains 12 residues. Germline loops: CDR1 SGHAT, CDR2 FQDESV (reference sequence). CDR3 in amino acids: CASSPSSYEQYF. CDR3 in DNA: TGTGCCAGCAGCCCAAGCTCCTACGAGCAGTACTTC.

This clonotype was observed many times. The chain recombines TRBV7-9 with TRBJ2-2; D ambiguous. V was shortened by 4 bases and J by 3 bases, with 9 bases between the two germline ends. Germline V CDR1 and CDR2: SEHNR, FQNEAQ (reference sequence). This CDR3 region has 14 residues. Here the CDR3 reads CASSSSRDTGELFF. DNA for the CDR3: TGTGCCAGCAGCTCGTCTCGAGACACCGGGGAGCTGTTTTTT.

The chain has TRBV28 and TRBJ1-5; 10 nucleotides line up with TRBD1. CDR1 MDHEN and CDR2 SYDVKM come from the germline V gene. The CDR3 loop spans 21 amino acids. In DNA, the CDR3 is TGTGGAAACTATCGGGGGGGACAGGGGCCACCACCCAAGGTTAGCAATCAGCCCCAGCATTTT. This encodes CGNYRGGQGPPPKVSNQPQHF.

The gene calls are TRBV5-4 and TRBJ1-3, with TRBD1 matching over 8 bases. Germline CDR1 SGHNT, CDR2 YYREEE (reference sequence). V gave up 4 bases and J gave up 7 bases; unmatched junction bases: 4. This CDR3 contains 13 residues. CDR3 loop: CASSADRVNTIYF. The CDR3 DNA reads as TGTGCCAGCAGCGCGGACAGGGTCAACACCATATATTTT.

This clonotype was detected many times. V is TRBV5-1 and J is TRBJ2-5; D possibly uses TRBD1 or TRBD2 (5 bases each). V lost 4 bases, J lost 6 bases, and 19 bases lay in between. This CDR3 comprises 15 residues. Germline CDR1 reads SGHRS; CDR2 reads YFSETQ. CDR3 coding DNA: TGCGCCAGCAGCCCCTGGGACGGGCTTCGAAAGACCCAGTACTTC. Amino acid sequence: CASSPWDGLRKTQYF.

The chain uses TRBV29-1 and TRBJ2-5; D remains ambiguous. CDR3 size: 12 residues. V gave up 4 bases and J gave up 4 bases, with 10 bases separating them. Germline CDR1 SQVTM, CDR2 ANQGSEA. CDR3 nucleotides: TGCAGCGTTGGTGAAAATCCAGAGACCCAGTACTTC. Translated, it gives CSVGENPETQYF.

CDR3 nucleotides: TGTGCCAGCAGCCAAGCGGCTAGCGGGGATCTCACAGATACGCAGTATTTT. It yields the protein CASSQAASGDLTDTQYF. This chain uses TRBV3-1 with TRBJ2-3, with TRBD2 matching 9 bases. J lost 2 bases, V lost 1 base, and 7 bases had no gene match. This CDR3 contains 17 residues. In germline, CDR1 is LGHDT, CDR2 YNNKEL (reference sequence).

This clonotype was counted a few times. The chain is built from TRBV5-1 and TRBJ2-3; 13 bases line up with TRBD2. V dropped 2 bases and J dropped 5; count of bases not matched to a gene: 2. CDR3 length: 15 amino acids. Germline CDR1 reads SGHRS; CDR2 reads YFSETQ. The CDR3 sequence: CASSFRLAGGDTQYF. DNA for the CDR3: TGCGCCAGCAGCTTCCGACTAGCGGGAGGAGATACGCAGTATTTT.

Details on this clonotype: The limits of the CDR3 on the DNA are not certain, so only TCRdb's listed CDR3 is given. J is TRBJ2-2 and V is TRBV7-3; the table assigns TRBD1, which was not confirmed against the DNA. The CDR3 is 20 residues long, counting both termini. Looked up from germline, CDR1 is SGHTA and CDR2 is FQGTGA. This CDR3 reads CASSIRQGVVTGELFFFFFF.

This clonotype came up many times. CDR3 in DNA: TGTGCCAGCAGCCCCAATCCCGGAGATGGGTCCCAGTACTTC. Protein: CASSPNPGDGSQYF. The chain recombines TRBV5-4 with TRBJ2-5, with D hard to call. This CDR3 is built from 14 residues. V lost 4 bases to trimming and J lost 9 bases, with 19 bases between them. Germline V gene lookup returns CDR1 SGHNT and CDR2 YYREEE (reference sequence).

The rearrangement links TRBV5-4 to TRBJ1-1; D ambiguous. CDR1 and CDR2 (germline): SGHNT, YYREEE (reference sequence). The CDR3 is made up of 15 amino acids. V lost 2 bases and J 0 bases, leaving 11 bases between the germline ends. CDR3 nucleotide sequence: TGTGCCAGCAGCTTCTCCGGGGTAGTGAACACTGAAGCTTTCTTT. Protein: CASSFSGVVNTEAFF.

By share of the sample, this clonotype is medium-sized (0.01 to 0.1%). This chain uses TRBV6-6 with TRBJ1-5, with D possibly TRBD1 on 6 matching bases. Trimming cost V 6 bases and J 2 bases, with 11 bases left between them. Germline loops: CDR1 MNHNY, CDR2 SVGAGI (reference sequence). The CDR3 runs to 14 residues. The DNA of the CDR3 is TGTGCCAGCAGCCGACAGGTAGGCAATCAGCCCCAGCATTTT. It yields the protein CASSRQVGNQPQHF.

In this sample, this clonotype turned up once. This rearrangement joins TRBV5-5 to TRBJ1-2; D unclear. The germline gives CDR1 SGHKS, CDR2 YYEKEE (reference sequence). CDR3 length equals 15 residues. V dropped 0 bases and J dropped 1 base, with 10 bases sitting between them. CDR3 residues: CASSLVPAINYGYTF. Here the CDR3 DNA reads TGTGCCAGCAGCTTGGTGCCAGCCATTAACTATGGCTACACCTTC.

The table lists this clonotype with many counts. The chain uses TRBV5-1 and TRBJ2-5, with 7 bases fitting TRBD1. This CDR3 is 14 amino acids long. Germline CDR1 is SGHRS and CDR2 is YFSETQ. Losses at the gene ends were 5 bases for V and 3 bases for J; bases not matched to a gene: 7. CDR3 sequence: CASSTGAQEETQYF. In nucleotides, the CDR3 is TGCGCCAGCAGTACAGGGGCGCAGGAAGAGACCCAGTACTTC.

Regarding this clonotype: The junction does not match germline at one end; this may be a read error. This CDR3 reads CASSLGQGKYF. DNA for the CDR3: TGTGCCAGCAGTTTAGGACAGGGAAAGTACTTC. V is TRBV7-4 and J is TRBJ2-7; 8 bases map to TRBD1. CDR1 is SGHVT and CDR2 is SQSDAQ in the germline V gene. The CDR3 spans 11 residues. Combining the CDR3 with reference TRBV7-4 and TRBJ2-7 gives the whole variable domain GAGVSQSPRYKVAKRGRDVALRCDSISGHVTLYWYRQTLGQGSEVLTYSQSDAQRDKSGRPSGRFSAERPERSVSTLKIQRTEQGDSAVYLCASSLGQGKYFGPGTRLTVT.

The chain carries TRBV5-1 and TRBJ2-7, with 8 bases fitting TRBD1. Trimming removed 0 bases from V and 3 bases from J; junction bases left unmatched: 2. The CDR3 contains 14 residues. Germline CDR1 is SGHRS and CDR2 is YFSETQ. DNA of the CDR3: TGCGCCAGCAGCTTGGCCGGACAGGGCTACGAGCAGTACTTC. It yields the protein CASSLAGQGYEQYF. The variable domain in full, completed from reference TRBV5-1 and TRBJ2-7, reads KAGVTQTPRYLIKTRGQQVTLSCSPISGHRSVSWYQQTPGQGLQFLFEYFSETQRNKGNFPGRFSGRQFSNSRSEMNVSTLELGDSALYLCASSLAGQGYEQYFGPGTRLTVT.

The chain has TRBV5-1 and TRBJ1-1; no clear D gene. The CDR3 contains 14 residues. Looked up from germline, CDR1 is SGHRS and CDR2 is YFSETQ. The V and J ends lost 0 bases and 2 bases respectively, with 8 bases between them. CDR3 nucleotide sequence: TGCGCCAGCAGCTTGGCCCCGGCCAACACTGAAGCTTTCTTT. The encoded protein is CASSLAPANTEAFF.

This rearrangement joins TRBV5-6 to TRBJ2-5; no clear D. CDR1 and CDR2 from the germline V gene are SGHDT and YYEEEE. The CDR3 runs to 14 residues. V gave up 0 bases and J gave up 1 base, with 7 bases separating them. CDR3 sequence reads: CASSLEGPQETQYF. The CDR3 DNA follows: TGTGCCAGCAGCTTGGAAGGCCCCCAAGAGACCCAGTACTTC.

This clonotype was seen ten or more times. V usage is TRBV5-4 and J usage is TRBJ2-1; 7 positions agree with TRBD1. J gave up 7 bases and V 4 bases, and 11 bases lay outside the gene matches. This CDR3 is built from 15 residues. Germline CDR1 is SGHNT and CDR2 is YYREEE (reference sequence). CDR3 sequence: CASSPRQGIVNEQFF. CDR3 DNA sequence: TGTGCCAGCAGCCCGAGACAGGGTATCGTTAATGAGCAGTTCTTC.

The V call is TRBV24-1, the J call TRBJ2-7; D might be TRBD2 (5 bases). The CDR3 contains 12 residues. Germline values: CDR1 KGHDR, CDR2 SFDVKD. V shed 9 bases and J shed 3 bases, with 11 bases lying between them. The CDR3 is CATEGQNYEQYF. In DNA form, the CDR3 reads TGTGCCACCGAGGGCCAGAACTACGAGCAGTACTTC.

On this clonotype: It is likely a read error: a sequence one base away is far more abundant. The chain combines TRBV29-1 with TRBJ2-1; D gene ambiguous. Germline CDR1 SQVTM, CDR2 ANQGSEA. The CDR3 is 12 amino acids. Trimming removed 4 bases at V and 10 bases at J, with 14 bases between. The CDR3 loop is CSVVVRGYEQFF. The CDR3 nucleotides read TGCAGCGTTGTTGTTAGAGGCTACGAGCAGTTCTTC.

This chain links TRBV27 with TRBJ1-4; D perhaps matches TRBD1 (6 bases). The germline V and J ends were trimmed by 5 bases and 8 bases, with 18 bases remaining between them. The CDR3 is 15 amino acids. From germline, CDR1 is MNHEY and CDR2 SMNVEV (reference sequence). The CDR3: CASSDLSGQIEKLFF. In nucleotides, the CDR3 is TGTGCCAGCAGTGATTTGTCAGGACAGATAGAAAAACTGTTTTTT.

As regards this clonotype: A far more abundant clone sits one base away, making this likely a read error. The chain joins TRBV7-2 to TRBJ2-5, with 9 bases that match TRBD1. Germline CDR1 is SGHTA and CDR2 is FQGNSA. V lost 5 bases, J lost 5 bases, and 6 bases stayed unmatched. The CDR3 runs to 14 residues. CDR3 sequence reads: CASSPDRGMETQYF. CDR3 DNA sequence: TGTGCCAGCAGCCCGGACAGGGGCATGGAGACCCAGTACTTC.

This clonotype was recorded many times. The chain carries TRBV30 and TRBJ2-7; 7 nucleotides line up with TRBD2. This CDR3 spans 14 amino acids. In germline, CDR1 is GTSNPN, CDR2 SVGIG (reference sequence). J was trimmed by 2 bases and V by 5 bases; bases with no gene match: 9. CDR3 sequence (DNA): TGTGCCTGGGCCAACCCCGGGGGGACCTACGAGCAGTACTTC. Its translation is CAWANPGGTYEQYF.